A selection of T cell receptor beta chains follows, all from one sample in a study of T cells in Graves' hyperthyroidism and ophthalmopathy. One entry per CDR3 protein, called by TCRdb with MiXCR from the multiplex PCR reads. The sample contains hundreds of thousands of distinct CDR3 sequences, approximately 15% of which appear only once. Sequenced: blood. The source is a woman under 30 with Graves' hyperthyroidism. Both conserved end residues are part of each CDR3. A D gene is named only where the DNA matches it firmly. Expanded clones get a size class; other rows say once, few or many, or leave the size out.

j_gene: TRBJ1-1
len: 13
v_gene: TRBV20-1
abundance: many
d_gene: NA
CDR3aa: CSAIGPPGTEAFF
CDR3nt: TGCAGTGCTATAGGTCCTCCGGGCACTGAAGCTTTCTTT

j_gene: TRBJ2-7
len: 15
v_gene: TRBV5-8
abundance: NA
d_gene: NA
CDR3aa: CASTTPGVASYEQYF
CDR3nt: TGTGCCAGCACGACGCCCGGGGTGGCCTCCTACGAGCAGTACTTC

j_gene: TRBJ2-5
len: 15
v_gene: TRBV6-6
abundance: NA
d_gene: NA
CDR3aa: CASSYRGTRQETQYF
CDR3nt: TGTGCCAGCAGTTACCGGGGGACCCGTCAAGAGACCCAGTACTTC

j_gene: TRBJ2-1
len: 18
v_gene: TRBV7-9
abundance: few
d_gene: NA
CDR3aa: CASSPQTRERGSYNEQFF
CDR3nt: TGTGCCAGCAGCCCACAGACTAGGGAAAGGGGCTCCTACAATGAGCAGTTCTTC

j_gene: TRBJ2-7
len: 13
v_gene: TRBV7-2
abundance: many
d_gene: NA
CDR3aa: CASSSQGSNEQYF
CDR3nt: TGTGCCAGCAGCTCCCAGGGGAGTAACGAGCAGTACTTC

j_gene: TRBJ2-2
len: 14
v_gene: TRBV4-3
abundance: few
d_gene: NA
CDR3aa: CASSQKLGIGELFF
CDR3nt: TGCGCCAGCAGCCAAAAATTGGGCATCGGGGAGCTGTTTTTT

j_gene: TRBJ2-3
len: 14
v_gene: TRBV12-3/TRBV12-4
abundance: many
d_gene: NA
CDR3aa: CASRRDTSTDTQYF
CDR3nt: TGTGCCAGCAGGAGGGACACTAGCACAGATACGCAGTATTTT

j_gene: TRBJ2-1
len: 12
v_gene: TRBV20-1
abundance: NA
d_gene: TRBD2
CDR3aa: CTVAGEYNEQFF
CDR3nt: TGCACGGTAGCGGGGGAATACAATGAGCAGTTCTTC

j_gene: TRBJ2-1
len: 15
v_gene: TRBV12-3/TRBV12-4
abundance: NA
d_gene: TRBD1
CDR3aa: CASSRTGTGYNEQSF
CDR3nt: TGTGCCAGCAGCCGCACCGGGACAGGATACAATGAGCAGTCCTTC

j_gene: TRBJ2-6
len: 14
v_gene: TRBV28
abundance: many
d_gene: TRBD2
CDR3aa: CASGGDSGANVLTF
CDR3nt: TGTGCCAGCGGGGGGGACTCTGGGGCCAACGTCCTGACTTTC

j_gene: TRBJ2-7
len: 16
v_gene: TRBV7-2
abundance: few
d_gene: TRBD2
CDR3aa: CASSLGGTSASYEQYF
CDR3nt: TGTGCCAGCAGCTTAGGGGGGACTAGCGCCTCCTACGAGCAGTACTTC

j_gene: TRBJ1-1
len: 13
v_gene: TRBV2
abundance: many
d_gene: NA
CDR3aa: CASLGYRYTEAFF
CDR3nt: TGTGCCAGCTTGGGGTACAGATACACTGAAGCTTTCTTT

j_gene: TRBJ1-2
len: 15
v_gene: TRBV12-3/TRBV12-4
abundance: many
d_gene: NA
CDR3aa: CASSLGVNSERGYTF
CDR3nt: TGTGCCAGCAGTTTAGGGGTGAACTCCGAGAGGGGCTACACCTTC

j_gene: TRBJ2-7
len: 14
v_gene: TRBV7-8
abundance: many
d_gene: NA
CDR3aa: CASTRGYLSYEQYF
CDR3nt: TGTGCCAGCACCCGTGGCTACCTCTCCTACGAGCAGTACTTC

j_gene: TRBJ2-4
len: 20
v_gene: TRBV6-2/TRBV6-3
abundance: few
d_gene: NA
CDR3aa: CASSHPKGPHAPLAKNIQYF
CDR3nt: TGTGCCAGCAGTCACCCGAAGGGGCCGCATGCACCTCTAGCCAAAAACATTCAGTACTTC

j_gene: TRBJ2-1
len: 17
v_gene: TRBV28
abundance: NA
d_gene: TRBD2
CDR3aa: CASSPGLTSFSYNEQFF
CDR3nt: TGTGCCAGCAGCCCAGGTCTGACTAGCTTCTCCTACAATGAGCAGTTCTTC

j_gene: TRBJ2-5
len: 16
v_gene: TRBV7-8
abundance: many
d_gene: NA
CDR3aa: CASSSREKAPRETQYF
CDR3nt: TGTGCCAGCAGCTCAAGGGAGAAGGCCCCGAGGGAGACCCAGTACTTC

j_gene: TRBJ1-2
len: 15
v_gene: TRBV30
abundance: few
d_gene: TRBD1
CDR3aa: CAWSADRALLRGYTF
CDR3nt: TGTGCCTGGAGTGCGGACAGGGCCCTACTTCGTGGCTACACCTTC

j_gene: TRBJ2-1
len: 18
v_gene: TRBV7-8
abundance: NA
d_gene: TRBD2
CDR3aa: CASSYPGLASYSYNEQFF
CDR3nt: TGTGCCAGCAGCTATCCGGGACTAGCGTCGTACTCCTACAATGAGCAGTTCTTC

j_gene: TRBJ2-3
len: 14
v_gene: TRBV20-1
abundance: many
d_gene: TRBD1
CDR3aa: CSARGTGPADTQYF
CDR3nt: TGCAGTGCTAGAGGGACAGGACCCGCAGATACGCAGTATTTT

j_gene: TRBJ2-7
len: 17
v_gene: TRBV5-1
abundance: NA
d_gene: TRBD2
CDR3aa: CASRLAGGGFAGYEQYF
CDR3nt: TGCGCCAGCAGGCTCGCGGGGGGCGGCTTCGCAGGCTACGAGCAGTACTTC

j_gene: TRBJ1-2
len: 14
v_gene: TRBV27
abundance: many
d_gene: NA
CDR3aa: CASAPAGKVDGYTF
CDR3nt: TGTGCCAGCGCACCGGCGGGCAAGGTTGACGGCTACACCTTC

j_gene: TRBJ2-2
len: 15
v_gene: TRBV2
abundance: few
d_gene: TRBD2
CDR3aa: CASSGGLVSAGELFF
CDR3nt: TGTGCCAGCAGTGGAGGACTAGTCTCTGCCGGGGAGCTGTTTTTT

j_gene: TRBJ2-7
len: 13
v_gene: TRBV20-1
abundance: many
d_gene: NA
CDR3aa: CSAWEGDSEGQYF
CDR3nt: TGCAGTGCCTGGGAGGGGGACTCCGAAGGGCAGTACTTC

j_gene: TRBJ2-1
len: 11
v_gene: TRBV20-1
abundance: many
d_gene: NA
CDR3aa: CSARDWNEQFF
CDR3nt: TGCAGTGCTAGAGATTGGAATGAGCAGTTCTTC

j_gene: TRBJ2-1
len: 13
v_gene: TRBV5-5
abundance: many
d_gene: NA
CDR3aa: CASGLTVKNEQFF
CDR3nt: TGTGCCAGCGGATTGACAGTAAAGAATGAGCAGTTCTTC

j_gene: TRBJ1-5
len: 15
v_gene: TRBV6-1
abundance: NA
d_gene: NA
CDR3aa: CASSRLGGTDQPQHF
CDR3nt: TGTGCCAGCAGCCGATTAGGGGGAACGGATCAGCCCCAGCATTTT

j_gene: TRBJ2-5
len: 15
v_gene: TRBV12-3/TRBV12-4
abundance: many
d_gene: NA
CDR3aa: CASRKSGVRVETQYF
CDR3nt: TGTGCCAGCAGGAAGAGCGGAGTGAGGGTGGAGACCCAGTACTTC

j_gene: TRBJ1-6
len: 17
v_gene: TRBV12-3/TRBV12-4
abundance: NA
d_gene: TRBD1
CDR3aa: CASSPRQGVFFNSPLHF
CDR3nt: TGTGCCAGCAGCCCCCGACAGGGGGTTTTTTTTAATTCACCCCTCCACTTT

j_gene: TRBJ2-1
len: 12
v_gene: TRBV5-1
abundance: many
d_gene: NA
CDR3aa: CASSLASNEQFF
CDR3nt: TGCGCCAGCAGCTTGGCAAGCAATGAGCAGTTCTTC

j_gene: TRBJ2-1
len: 16
v_gene: TRBV7-9
abundance: NA
d_gene: TRBD2
CDR3aa: CASSPRSGGSYNEQFF
CDR3nt: TGTGCCAGCAGCCCCCGTAGCGGGGGCTCCTACAATGAGCAGTTCTTC

j_gene: TRBJ2-1
len: 14
v_gene: TRBV10-3
abundance: NA
d_gene: NA
CDR3aa: CAISVSGPYNEQFF
CDR3nt: TGTGCCATCAGTGTTAGCGGCCCCTACAATGAGCAGTTCTTC

j_gene: TRBJ1-1
len: 12
v_gene: TRBV6-1
abundance: NA
d_gene: NA
CDR3aa: CASRGVGTEAFF
CDR3nt: TGTGCCAGCAGGGGTGTGGGGACTGAAGCTTTCTTT

j_gene: TRBJ1-2
len: 13
v_gene: TRBV2
abundance: many
d_gene: NA
CDR3aa: CASETGPRDGYTF
CDR3nt: TGTGCCAGCGAAACAGGGCCGAGGGATGGCTACACCTTC

j_gene: TRBJ2-7
len: 13
v_gene: TRBV9
abundance: many
d_gene: NA
CDR3aa: CASSVDGSYEQYF
CDR3nt: TGTGCCAGCAGCGTAGACGGCAGCTACGAGCAGTACTTC

j_gene: TRBJ2-2
len: 12
v_gene: TRBV6-1
abundance: many
d_gene: NA
CDR3aa: CASSDLTGELFF
CDR3nt: TGTGCCAGCAGTGACCTAACCGGGGAGCTGTTTTTT

j_gene: TRBJ2-4
len: 16
v_gene: TRBV4-1
abundance: NA
d_gene: NA
CDR3aa: CASSQSPGPPGDIQYF
CDR3nt: TGCGCCAGCAGCCAGTCGCCGGGACCCCCGGGGGACATTCAGTACTTC

j_gene: TRBJ1-5
len: 13
v_gene: TRBV12-3/TRBV12-4
abundance: many
d_gene: NA
CDR3aa: CASRQGGNQPQHF
CDR3nt: TGTGCCAGCAGGCAGGGAGGCAATCAGCCCCAGCATTTT

j_gene: TRBJ2-1
len: 16
v_gene: TRBV7-8
abundance: NA
d_gene: TRBD2
CDR3aa: CASSLAPSGRAHEQFF
CDR3nt: TGTGCCAGCAGCTTAGCGCCTAGCGGGAGGGCCCATGAGCAGTTCTTC

j_gene: TRBJ2-5
len: 13
v_gene: TRBV28
abundance: many
d_gene: TRBD1
CDR3aa: CASNLQGWQTQYF
CDR3nt: TGTGCCAGCAACTTACAGGGGTGGCAGACCCAGTACTTC

j_gene: TRBJ1-5
len: 13
v_gene: TRBV27
abundance: many
d_gene: NA
CDR3aa: CASSHHPNQPQHF
CDR3nt: TGTGCCAGCAGTCACCATCCCAATCAGCCCCAGCATTTT

j_gene: TRBJ1-2
len: 15
v_gene: TRBV6-5
abundance: few
d_gene: NA
CDR3aa: CASSSFAELNYGYTF
CDR3nt: TGTGCCAGCAGTTCCTTTGCAGAGCTTAACTATGGCTACACCTTC

j_gene: TRBJ2-1
len: 16
v_gene: TRBV14
abundance: few
d_gene: TRBD1
CDR3aa: CASSPLQTGPYNEQFF
CDR3nt: TGTGCCAGCAGCCCCCTCCAGACAGGGCCCTACAATGAGCAGTTCTTC